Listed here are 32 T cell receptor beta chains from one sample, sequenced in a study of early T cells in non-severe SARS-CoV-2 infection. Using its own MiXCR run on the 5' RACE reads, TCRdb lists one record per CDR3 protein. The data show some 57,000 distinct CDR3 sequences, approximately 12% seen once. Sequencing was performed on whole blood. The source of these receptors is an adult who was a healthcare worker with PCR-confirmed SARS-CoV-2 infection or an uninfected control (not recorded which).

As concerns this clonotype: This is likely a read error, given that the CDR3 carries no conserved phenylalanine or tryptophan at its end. The DNA of the CDR3 is TGCAGTGCTAGACTCGGACAGAGCTCTGGAAACACCATATATTAT. It encodes CSARLGQSSGNTIYY. The chain couples TRBV20-1 to TRBJ1-3, with D possibly being TRBD1 (6 bases). CDR3 length equals 15 residues. CDR1 DFQATT and CDR2 SNEGSKA come from the germline V gene (reference sequence). The V gene lost 2 bases and the J gene lost 0 bases, with 11 bases spanning the gap.

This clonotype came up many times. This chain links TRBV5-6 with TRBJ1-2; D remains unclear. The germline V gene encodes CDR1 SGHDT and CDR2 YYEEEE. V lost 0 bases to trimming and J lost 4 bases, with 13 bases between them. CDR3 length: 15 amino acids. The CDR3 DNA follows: TGTGCCAGCAGCTTGGTAGTTTTGGAGATCTATGGCTACACCTTC. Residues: CASSLVVLEIYGYTF.

DNA for the CDR3: TGTGCCAGCAGTCCCAAATCCAGCGGGGTATACAATGAGCAGTTCTTC. Translating gives CASSPKSSGVYNEQFF. V and J are TRBV6-6 and TRBJ2-1; 7 nucleotides align to TRBD2. With 5 bases clipped from V and 4 bases from J, the junction kept 11 bases outside the gene matches. CDR1 is MNHNY, CDR2 SVGAGI, per germline (reference sequence). This CDR3 contains 16 residues.

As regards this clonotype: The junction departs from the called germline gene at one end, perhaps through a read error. The CDR3 is CAGSARQPGELFF. The DNA for the CDR3 is TGTGCCGGCAGCGCACGACAGCCCGGGGAGCTGTTTTTT. The chain couples TRBV9 to TRBJ2-2; D possibly corresponds to TRBD1 (5 bases). This CDR3 has 13 amino acids. Germline CDR1 reads SGDLS; CDR2 reads YYNGEE.

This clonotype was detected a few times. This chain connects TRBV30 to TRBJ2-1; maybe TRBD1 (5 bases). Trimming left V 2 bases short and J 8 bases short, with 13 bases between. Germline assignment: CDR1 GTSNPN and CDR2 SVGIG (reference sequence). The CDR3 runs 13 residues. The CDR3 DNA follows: TGTGCCTGGAGTCCTACAGGCTCCGATGAGCAGTTCTTC. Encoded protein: CAWSPTGSDEQFF.

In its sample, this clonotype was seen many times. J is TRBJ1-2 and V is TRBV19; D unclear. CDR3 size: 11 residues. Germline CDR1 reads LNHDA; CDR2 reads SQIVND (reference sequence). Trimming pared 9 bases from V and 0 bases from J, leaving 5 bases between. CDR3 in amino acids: CASGTNYGYTF. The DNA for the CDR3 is TGTGCCAGCGGAACTAACTATGGCTACACCTTC.

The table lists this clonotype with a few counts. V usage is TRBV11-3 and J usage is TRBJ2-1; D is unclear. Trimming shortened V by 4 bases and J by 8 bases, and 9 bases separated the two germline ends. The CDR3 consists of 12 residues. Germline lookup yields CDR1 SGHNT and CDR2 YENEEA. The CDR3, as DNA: TGTGCCAGCAGCTCATTCATTGATGAGCAGTTCTTC. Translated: CASSSFIDEQFF. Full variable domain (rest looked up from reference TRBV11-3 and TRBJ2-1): EAGVVQSPRYKIIEKKQPVAFWCNPISGHNTLYWYLQNLGQGPELLIRYENEEAVDDSQLPKDRFSAERLKGVDSTLKIQPAELGDSAVYLCASSSFIDEQFFGPGTRLTVL.

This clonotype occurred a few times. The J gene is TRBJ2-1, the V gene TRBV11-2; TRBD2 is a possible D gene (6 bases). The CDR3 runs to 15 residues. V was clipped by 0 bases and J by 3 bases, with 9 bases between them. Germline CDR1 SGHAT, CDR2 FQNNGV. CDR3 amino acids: CASSLEAAGYNEQFF. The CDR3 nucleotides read TGTGCCAGCAGCTTAGAAGCAGCGGGCTACAATGAGCAGTTCTTC.

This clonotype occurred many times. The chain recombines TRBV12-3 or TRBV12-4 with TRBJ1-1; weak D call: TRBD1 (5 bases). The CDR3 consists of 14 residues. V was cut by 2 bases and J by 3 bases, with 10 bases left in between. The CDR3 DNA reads TGTGCCAGCAGTTTATCGGGGCTGGACACTGAAGCTTTCTTT. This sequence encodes CASSLSGLDTEAFF.

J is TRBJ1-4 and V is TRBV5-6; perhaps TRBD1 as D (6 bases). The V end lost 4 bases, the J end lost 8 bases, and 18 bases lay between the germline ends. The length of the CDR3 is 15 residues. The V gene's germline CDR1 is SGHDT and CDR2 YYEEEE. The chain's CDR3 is CASSPHGGQGEKLFF. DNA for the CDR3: TGTGCCAGCAGCCCCCATGGGGGGCAAGGGGAAAAACTGTTTTTT. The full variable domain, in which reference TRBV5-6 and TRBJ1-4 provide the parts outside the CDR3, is DAGVTQSPTHLIKTRGQQVTLRCSPKSGHDTVSWYQQALGQGPQFIFQYYEEEERQRGNFPDRFSGHQFPNYSSELNVNALLLGDSALYLCASSPHGGQGEKLFFGSGTQLSVL.

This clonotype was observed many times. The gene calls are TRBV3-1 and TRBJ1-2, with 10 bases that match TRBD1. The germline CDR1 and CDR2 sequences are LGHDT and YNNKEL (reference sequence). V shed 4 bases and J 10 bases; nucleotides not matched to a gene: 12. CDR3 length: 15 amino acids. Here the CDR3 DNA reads TGTGCCAGCAGCCCAACGCGGAGACAGGGGGCTTTCTACACCTTC. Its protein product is CASSPTRRQGAFYTF.

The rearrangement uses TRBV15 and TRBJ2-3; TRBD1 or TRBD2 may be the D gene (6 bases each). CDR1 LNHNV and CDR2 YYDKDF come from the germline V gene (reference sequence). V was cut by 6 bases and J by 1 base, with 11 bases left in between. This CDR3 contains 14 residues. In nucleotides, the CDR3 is TGTGCCACCAGGAGGGGGGAGGGCACAGATACGCAGTATTTT. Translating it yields CATRRGEGTDTQYF. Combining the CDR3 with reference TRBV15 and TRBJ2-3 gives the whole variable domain DAMVIQNPRYQVTQFGKPVTLSCSQTLNHNVMYWYQQKSSQAPKLLFHYYDKDFNNEADTPDNFQSRRPNTSFCFLDIRSPGLGDTAMYLCATRRGEGTDTQYFGPGTRLTVL.

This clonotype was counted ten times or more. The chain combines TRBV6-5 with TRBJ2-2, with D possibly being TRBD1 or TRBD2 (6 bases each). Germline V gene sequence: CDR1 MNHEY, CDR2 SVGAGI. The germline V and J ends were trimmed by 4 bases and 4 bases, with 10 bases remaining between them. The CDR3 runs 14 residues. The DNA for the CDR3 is TGTGCCAGCAGTTGGAGGGGGGCCACCGGGGAGCTGTTTTTT. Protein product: CASSWRGATGELFF.

Written as DNA, the CDR3 is TGTGCCAGTAGTATAGCATCACTAGCCAAAAACATTCAGTACTTC. Translating it yields CASSIASLAKNIQYF. The chain carries TRBV19 and TRBJ2-4; no firm D call. Germline V gene lookup returns CDR1 LNHDA and CDR2 SQIVND (reference sequence). Between the trimmed V and J ends, which lost 1 base and 0 bases, there was a span of 7 bases. This CDR3 region has 15 residues.

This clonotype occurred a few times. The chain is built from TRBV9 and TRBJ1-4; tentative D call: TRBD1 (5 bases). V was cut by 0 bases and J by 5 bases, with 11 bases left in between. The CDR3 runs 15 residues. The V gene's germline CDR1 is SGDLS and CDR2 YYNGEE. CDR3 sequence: CASSVDWGENEKLFF. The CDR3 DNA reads TGTGCCAGCAGCGTAGATTGGGGGGAAAATGAAAAACTGTTTTTT. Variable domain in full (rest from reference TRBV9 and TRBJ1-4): DSGVTQTPKHLITATGQRVTLRCSPRSGDLSVYWYQQSLDQGLQFLIQYYNGEERAKGNILERFSAQQFPDLHSELNLSSLELGDSALYFCASSVDWGENEKLFFGSGTQLSVL.

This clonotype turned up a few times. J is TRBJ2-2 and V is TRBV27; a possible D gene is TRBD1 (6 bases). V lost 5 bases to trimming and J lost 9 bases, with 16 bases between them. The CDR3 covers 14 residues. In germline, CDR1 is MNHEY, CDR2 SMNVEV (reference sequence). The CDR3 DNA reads TGTGCCAGCAGTCAACTACAGGGTTCCAGGGAGCTGTTTTTT. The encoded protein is CASSQLQGSRELFF.

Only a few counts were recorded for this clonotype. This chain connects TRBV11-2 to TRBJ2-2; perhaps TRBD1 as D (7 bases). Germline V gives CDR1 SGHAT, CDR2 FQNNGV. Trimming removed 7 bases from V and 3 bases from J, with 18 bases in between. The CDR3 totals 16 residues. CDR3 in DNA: TGTGCCAGCACCCTCAGGGGGGCTATGGACACCGGGGAGCTGTTTTTT. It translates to CASTLRGAMDTGELFF.

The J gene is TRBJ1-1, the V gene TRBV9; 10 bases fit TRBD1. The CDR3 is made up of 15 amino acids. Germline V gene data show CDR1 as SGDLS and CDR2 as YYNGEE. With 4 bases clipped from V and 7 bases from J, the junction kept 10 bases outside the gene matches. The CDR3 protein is CASSRTGQGYVEAFF. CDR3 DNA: TGTGCCAGCAGCCGGACGGGACAGGGGTATGTTGAAGCTTTCTTT.

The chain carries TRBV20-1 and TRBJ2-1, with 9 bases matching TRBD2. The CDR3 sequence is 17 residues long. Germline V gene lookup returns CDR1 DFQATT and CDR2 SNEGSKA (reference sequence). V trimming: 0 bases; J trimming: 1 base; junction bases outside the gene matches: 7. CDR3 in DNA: TGCAGTGCTAGAGATCCAGGTAGCGGGAGTTCCTACAATGAGCAGTTCTTC. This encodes CSARDPGSGSSYNEQFF.

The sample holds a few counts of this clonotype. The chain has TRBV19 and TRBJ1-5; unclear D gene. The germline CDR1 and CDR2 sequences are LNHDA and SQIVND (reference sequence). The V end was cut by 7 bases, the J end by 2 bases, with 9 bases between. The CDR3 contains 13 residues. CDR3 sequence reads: CASTPMGNQPQHF. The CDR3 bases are TGTGCCAGTACCCCCATGGGCAATCAGCCCCAGCATTTT. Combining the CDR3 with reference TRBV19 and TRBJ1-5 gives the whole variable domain DGGITQSPKYLFRKEGQNVTLSCEQNLNHDAMYWYRQDPGQGLRLIYYSQIVNDFQKGDIAEGYSVSREKKESFPLTVTSAQKNPTAFYLCASTPMGNQPQHFGDGTRLSIL.

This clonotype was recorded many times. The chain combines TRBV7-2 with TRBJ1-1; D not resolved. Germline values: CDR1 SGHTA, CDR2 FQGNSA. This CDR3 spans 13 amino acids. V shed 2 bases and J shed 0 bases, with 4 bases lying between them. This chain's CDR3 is CASSLLVNTEAFF. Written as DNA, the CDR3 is TGTGCCAGCAGCTTATTAGTGAACACTGAAGCTTTCTTT.

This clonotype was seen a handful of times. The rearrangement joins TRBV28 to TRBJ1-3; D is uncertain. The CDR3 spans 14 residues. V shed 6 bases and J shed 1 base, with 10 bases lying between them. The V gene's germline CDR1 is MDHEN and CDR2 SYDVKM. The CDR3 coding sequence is TGTGCCAGCAGCCCAATTGTATCTGGAAACACCATATATTTT. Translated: CASSPIVSGNTIYF. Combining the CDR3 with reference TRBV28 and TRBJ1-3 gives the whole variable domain DVKVTQSSRYLVKRTGEKVFLECVQDMDHENMFWYRQDPGLGLRLIYFSYDVKMKEKGDIPEGYSVSREKKERFSLILESASTNQTSMYLCASSPIVSGNTIYFGEGSWLTVV.

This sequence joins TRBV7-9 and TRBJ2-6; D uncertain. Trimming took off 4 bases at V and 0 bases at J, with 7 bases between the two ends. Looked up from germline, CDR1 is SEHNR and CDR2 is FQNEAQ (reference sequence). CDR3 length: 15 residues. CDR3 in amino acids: CASSSDISGANVLTF. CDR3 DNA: TGTGCCAGCAGCTCGGATATCTCTGGGGCCAACGTCCTGACTTTC.

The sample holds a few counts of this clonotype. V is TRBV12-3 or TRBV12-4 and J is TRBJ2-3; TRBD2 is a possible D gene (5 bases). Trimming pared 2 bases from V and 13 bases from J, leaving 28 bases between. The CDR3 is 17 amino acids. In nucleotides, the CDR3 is TGTGCCAGCAGTTTACGCCCAGGACTTTACCCTTCTACGGCTGAGTATTTT. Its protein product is CASSLRPGLYPSTAEYF.

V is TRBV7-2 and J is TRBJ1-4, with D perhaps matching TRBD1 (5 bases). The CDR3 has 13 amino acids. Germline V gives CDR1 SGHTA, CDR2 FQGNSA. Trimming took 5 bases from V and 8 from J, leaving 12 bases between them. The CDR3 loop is CASSRGPGEKLFF. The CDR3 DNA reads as TGTGCCAGCAGCAGGGGTCCGGGGGAAAAACTGTTTTTT.

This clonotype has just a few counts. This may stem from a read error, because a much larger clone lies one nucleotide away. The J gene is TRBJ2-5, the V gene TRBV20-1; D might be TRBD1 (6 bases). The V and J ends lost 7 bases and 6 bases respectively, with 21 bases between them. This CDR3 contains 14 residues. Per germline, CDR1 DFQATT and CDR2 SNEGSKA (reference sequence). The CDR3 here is CSVSPTAGEKTQYF. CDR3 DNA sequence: TGCAGTGTTAGTCCCACGGCAGGGGAAAAGACCCAGTACTTC.

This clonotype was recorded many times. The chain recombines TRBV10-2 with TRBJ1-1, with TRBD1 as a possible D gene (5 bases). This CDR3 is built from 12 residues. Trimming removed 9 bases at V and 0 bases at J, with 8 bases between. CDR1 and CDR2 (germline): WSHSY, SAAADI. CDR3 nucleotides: TGCGCCAGTGGGACCGTGAACACTGAAGCTTTCTTT. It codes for CASGTVNTEAFF.

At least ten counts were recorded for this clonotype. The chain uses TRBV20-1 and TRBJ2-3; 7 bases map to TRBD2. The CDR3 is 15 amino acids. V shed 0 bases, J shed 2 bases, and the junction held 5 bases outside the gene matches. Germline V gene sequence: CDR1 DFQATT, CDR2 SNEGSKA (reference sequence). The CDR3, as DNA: TGCAGTGCTAGAGATAGAAGACTAGCCACAGATACGCAGTATTTT. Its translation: CSARDRRLATDTQYF.

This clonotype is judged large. The CDR3: CASSQGPTVNYGYTF. In DNA, the CDR3 is TGTGCCAGCAGCCAAGGCCCGACAGTAAACTATGGCTACACCTTC. V usage is TRBV3-1 and J usage is TRBJ1-2, with D possibly matching TRBD1 (5 bases). In germline, CDR1 is LGHDT, CDR2 YNNKEL (reference sequence). Trimming pared 1 base from V and 2 bases from J, leaving 11 bases between. The CDR3 is 15 amino acids.

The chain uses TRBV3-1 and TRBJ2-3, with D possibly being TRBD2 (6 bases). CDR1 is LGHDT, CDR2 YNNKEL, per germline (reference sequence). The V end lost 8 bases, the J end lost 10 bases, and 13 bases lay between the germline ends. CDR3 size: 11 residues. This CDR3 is CASRRGEAQYF. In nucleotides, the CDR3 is TGTGCCAGCCGGCGGGGTGAAGCGCAGTATTTT.

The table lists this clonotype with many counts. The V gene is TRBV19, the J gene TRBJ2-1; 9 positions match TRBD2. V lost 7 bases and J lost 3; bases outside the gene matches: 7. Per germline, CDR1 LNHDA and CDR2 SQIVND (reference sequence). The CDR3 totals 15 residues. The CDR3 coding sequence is TGTGCCAGTATGCGGGCGGGAGGGTTCTACAATGAGCAGTTCTTC. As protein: CASMRAGGFYNEQFF.

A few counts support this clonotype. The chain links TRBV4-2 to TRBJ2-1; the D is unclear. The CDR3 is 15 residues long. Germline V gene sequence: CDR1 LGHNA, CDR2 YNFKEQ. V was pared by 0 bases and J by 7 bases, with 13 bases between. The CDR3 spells CASSQDNGRRNEQFF. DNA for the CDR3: TGTGCCAGCAGCCAAGATAACGGGCGAAGGAATGAGCAGTTCTTC.